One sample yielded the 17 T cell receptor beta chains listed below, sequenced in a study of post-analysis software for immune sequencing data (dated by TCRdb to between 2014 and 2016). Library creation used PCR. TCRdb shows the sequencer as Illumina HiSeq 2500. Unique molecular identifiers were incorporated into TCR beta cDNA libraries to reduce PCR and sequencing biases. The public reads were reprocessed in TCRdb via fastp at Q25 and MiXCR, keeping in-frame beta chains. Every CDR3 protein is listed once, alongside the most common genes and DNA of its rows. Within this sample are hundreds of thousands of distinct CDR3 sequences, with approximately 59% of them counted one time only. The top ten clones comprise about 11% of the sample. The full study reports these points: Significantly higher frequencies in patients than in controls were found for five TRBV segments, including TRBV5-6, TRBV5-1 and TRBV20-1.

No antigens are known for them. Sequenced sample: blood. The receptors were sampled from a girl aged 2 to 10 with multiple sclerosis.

This chain's CDR3 is CASTHGPGRAQEKLFF. The CDR3 DNA reads TGTGCCAGCACTCACGGCCCAGGGAGGGCACAAGAAAAACTGTTTTTT. The chain is built from TRBV6-5 and TRBJ1-4; D might be TRBD1 (5 bases). Germline V gene lookup returns CDR1 MNHEY and CDR2 SVGAGI. The CDR3 is 16 residues long. V lost 7 bases, J lost 8 bases, and 23 bases lay in between.

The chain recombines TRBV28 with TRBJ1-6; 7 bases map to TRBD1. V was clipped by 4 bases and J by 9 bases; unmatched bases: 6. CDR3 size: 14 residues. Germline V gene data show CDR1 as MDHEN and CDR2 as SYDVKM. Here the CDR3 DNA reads TGTGCCAGCAGTTCAGGACAGGAAGTTTCACCCCTCCACTTT. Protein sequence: CASSSGQEVSPLHF.

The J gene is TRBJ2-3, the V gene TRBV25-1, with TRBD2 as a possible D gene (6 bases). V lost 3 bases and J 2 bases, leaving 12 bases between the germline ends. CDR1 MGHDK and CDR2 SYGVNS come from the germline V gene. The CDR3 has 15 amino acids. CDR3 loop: CASSDRRGLTDTQYF. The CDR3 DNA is TGTGCCAGCAGTGACCGGAGGGGCCTCACAGATACGCAGTATTTT.

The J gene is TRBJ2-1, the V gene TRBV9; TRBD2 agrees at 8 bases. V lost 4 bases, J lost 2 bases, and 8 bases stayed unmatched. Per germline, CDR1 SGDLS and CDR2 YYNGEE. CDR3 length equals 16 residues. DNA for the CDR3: TGTGCCAGCAGCCCCTCGGGGGGGGGTGCCTACAATGAGCAGTTCTTC. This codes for CASSPSGGGAYNEQFF.

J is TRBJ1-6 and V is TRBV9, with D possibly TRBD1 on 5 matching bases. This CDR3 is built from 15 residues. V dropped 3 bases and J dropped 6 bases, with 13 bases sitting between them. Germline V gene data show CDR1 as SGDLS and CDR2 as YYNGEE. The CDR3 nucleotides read TGTGCCAGCAGCGCTTCGAGGGGTGTTAATTCACCCCTCCACTTT. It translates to CASSASRGVNSPLHF.

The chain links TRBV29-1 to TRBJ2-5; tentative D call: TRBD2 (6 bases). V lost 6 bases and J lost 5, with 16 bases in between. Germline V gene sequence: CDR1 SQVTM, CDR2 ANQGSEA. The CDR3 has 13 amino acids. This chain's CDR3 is CSVSGLTGETQYF. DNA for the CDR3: TGCAGCGTCTCGGGACTCACGGGGGAGACCCAGTACTTC.

CDR3 amino acids: CAIRWDSSTDTQYF. The DNA for the CDR3 is TGTGCCATCAGGTGGGACTCCTCCACAGATACGCAGTATTTT. The chain combines TRBV10-3 with TRBJ2-3, with a possible D match to TRBD2 (6 bases). The length of the CDR3 is 14 residues. V shed 6 bases and J shed 2 bases, with 12 bases lying between them. Germline V gene data show CDR1 as ENHRY and CDR2 as SYGVKD.

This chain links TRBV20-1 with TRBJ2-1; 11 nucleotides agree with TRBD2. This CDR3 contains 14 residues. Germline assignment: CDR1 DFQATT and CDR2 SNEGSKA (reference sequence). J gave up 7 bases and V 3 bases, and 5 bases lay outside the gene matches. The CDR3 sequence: CSARRRLAGNEQFF. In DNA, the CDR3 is TGCAGTGCTAGGCGGAGACTAGCGGGGAATGAGCAGTTCTTC.

The CDR3 DNA sequence: TGTGCCAGCAGCCCTGGATGGGATTACGAGCAGTACTTC. It is translated as CASSPGWDYEQYF. The rearrangement uses TRBV11-2 and TRBJ2-4; D gene unclear. The J call may be faulty, since TRBJ2-7 better matches the DNA end. Germline V gene data show CDR1 as SGHAT and CDR2 as FQNNGV. The CDR3 sequence is 13 residues long.

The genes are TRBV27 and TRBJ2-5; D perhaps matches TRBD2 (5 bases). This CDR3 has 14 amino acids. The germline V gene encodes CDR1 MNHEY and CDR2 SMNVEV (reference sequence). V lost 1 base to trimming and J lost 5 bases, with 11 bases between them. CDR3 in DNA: TGTGCCAGCAGTTTATGGAGGCGGTTGGAGACCCAGTACTTC. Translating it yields CASSLWRRLETQYF.

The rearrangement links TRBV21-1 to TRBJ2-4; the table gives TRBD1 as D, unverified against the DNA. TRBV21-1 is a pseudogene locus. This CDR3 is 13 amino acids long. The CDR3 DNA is TGTGCCACCGGGAGAGATACCAAAAACATTCAGTACTTC. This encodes CATGRDTKNIQYF.

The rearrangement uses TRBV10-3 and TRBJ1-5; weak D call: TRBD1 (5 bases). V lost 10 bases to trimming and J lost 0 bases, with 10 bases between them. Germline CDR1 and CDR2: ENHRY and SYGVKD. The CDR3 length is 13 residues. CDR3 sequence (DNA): TGTGCCACCTCCAGGGATAGCAATCAGCCCCAGCATTTT. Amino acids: CATSRDSNQPQHF.

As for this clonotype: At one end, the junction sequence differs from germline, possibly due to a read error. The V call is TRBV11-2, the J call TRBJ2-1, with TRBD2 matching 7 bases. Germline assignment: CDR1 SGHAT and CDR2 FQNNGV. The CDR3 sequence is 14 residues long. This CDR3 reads CASGLWGGYNEQFF. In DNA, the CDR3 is TGTGCCAGCGGCTTGTGGGGGGGTTACAATGAGCAGTTCTTC.

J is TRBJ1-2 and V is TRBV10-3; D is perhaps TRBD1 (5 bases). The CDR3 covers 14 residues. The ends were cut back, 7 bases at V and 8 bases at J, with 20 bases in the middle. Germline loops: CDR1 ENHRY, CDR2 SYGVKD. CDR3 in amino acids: CAIKSRDLPFGYTF. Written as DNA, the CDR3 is TGTGCCATCAAATCAAGGGACCTCCCCTTCGGCTACACCTTC.

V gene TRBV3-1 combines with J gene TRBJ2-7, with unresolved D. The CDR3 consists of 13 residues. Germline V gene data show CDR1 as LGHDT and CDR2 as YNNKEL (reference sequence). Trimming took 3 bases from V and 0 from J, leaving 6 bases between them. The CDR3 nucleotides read TGTGCCAGCAGCCAGAGAAGCTCCTACGAGCAGTACTTC. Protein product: CASSQRSSYEQYF.

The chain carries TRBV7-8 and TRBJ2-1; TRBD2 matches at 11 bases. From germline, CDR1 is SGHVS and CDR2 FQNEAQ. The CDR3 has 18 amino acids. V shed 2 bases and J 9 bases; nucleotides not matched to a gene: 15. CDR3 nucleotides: TGTGCCAGCAGCTTACATGGTGTAGCGGGGGGGCTCTCGGGTGAGCAGTTCTTC. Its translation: CASSLHGVAGGLSGEQFF.

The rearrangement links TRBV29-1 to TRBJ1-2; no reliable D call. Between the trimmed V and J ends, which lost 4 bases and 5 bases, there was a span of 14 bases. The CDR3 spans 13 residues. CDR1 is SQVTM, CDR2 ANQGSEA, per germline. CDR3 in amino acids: CSVVNVTGYGYTF. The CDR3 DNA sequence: TGCAGCGTTGTTAACGTTACTGGATATGGCTACACCTTC.